The rows below give T cell receptor beta chains drawn from one sample of a study of early T cells in non-severe SARS-CoV-2 infection. TCRdb fed the 5' RACE reads into MiXCR, producing one record per CDR3 protein. The data show 66,000 or so distinct CDR3 sequences, approximately 13% seen once. Material: whole blood. Receptors were obtained from an adult who was a healthcare worker with PCR-confirmed SARS-CoV-2 infection or an uninfected control (not recorded which). Both conserved end residues are part of each CDR3. D genes are given only for firm matches. Not all rows give a size; the values are once, few, many and, for expanded clones, a class.

V gene,J gene,clone size,D gene,CDR3 DNA,CDR3 protein
TRBV5-1,TRBJ2-3,.,TRBD2,TGCGCCAGCAGCTTACTAGCGGGAGAGGGCACAGATACGCAGTATTTT,CASSLLAGEGTDTQYF
TRBV10-1,TRBJ2-2,few,.,TGCGCCAGCAGTGAGAACACCGGGGAGCTGTTTTTT,CASSENTGELFF
TRBV7-7,TRBJ2-2,few,.,TGTGCCAGCAGCTTAGCGCCAGGAATACACACCGGGGAGCTGTTTTTT,CASSLAPGIHTGELFF
TRBV2,TRBJ2-1,.,TRBD2,TGTGCCAGCAGTGAAGTGCGGGAGAATGAGCAGTTCTTC,CASSEVRENEQFF
TRBV6-5,TRBJ1-6,many,.,TGTGCCAGCAGTCCCCGACAGCAGGCTAATTCACCCCTCCACTTT,CASSPRQQANSPLHF
TRBV7-9,TRBJ1-2,.,TRBD1,TGTGCCAGCAGCTTATCCGGACAGGGGGCTGGCTACACCTTC,CASSLSGQGAGYTF
TRBV5-1,TRBJ2-2,.,.,TGCGCCAGCATGGTTGACCGGGAGCTGTTTTTT,CASMVDRELFF
TRBV6-2/TRBV6-3,TRBJ2-4,many,TRBD2,TGTGCCAGCAATAGCGGGAGGTACATTCAGTACTTC,CASNSGRYIQYF
TRBV7-3,TRBJ2-7,many,.,TGTGCCAGCAGCCCAAAAACAGGGTGGCGGGAGCAGTACTTC,CASSPKTGWREQYF
TRBV10-2,TRBJ1-2,few,TRBD1,TGCGCCACCGTGGGACAGGGGAATGGCTACACCTTC,CATVGQGNGYTF
TRBV12-3/TRBV12-4,TRBJ2-3,once,TRBD1,TGTGCCAGCAGTTCCCACAGGGGTGGGTCAGATACGCAGTATTTT,CASSSHRGGSDTQYF
TRBV6-1,TRBJ1-2,.,.,TGTGCCAGCAACAGGCACCCTTATGGCTACACCTTC,CASNRHPYGYTF
TRBV7-6,TRBJ2-5,many,TRBD1,TGTGCCAGCAGCCCAACCGGGACAGCAGAGACCCAGTACTTC,CASSPTGTAETQYF